Listed here are 13 T cell receptor beta chains from one sample, sequenced in a study of T cells in Graves' hyperthyroidism and ophthalmopathy. From RNA transcripts, TCR beta CDR3 regions were amplified. TCR CDR3 underwent first-round RT-PCR with the HTBI primer set. MiXCR was run by TCRdb on the multiplex PCR reads, yielding one entry per CDR3 protein. The profile covers roughly 290,000 distinct CDR3 sequences, with approximately 15% appearing a single time and roughly 50% taken by the ten largest. The specimen sequenced was blood. Source of these receptors: a woman in her sixties or seventies with Graves' ophthalmopathy.

The sample holds many counts of this clonotype. The chain uses TRBV28 and TRBJ2-7; D possibly corresponds to TRBD2 (5 bases). Looked up from germline, CDR1 is MDHEN and CDR2 is SYDVKM. This CDR3 contains 15 residues. The V end was cut by 2 bases, the J end by 1 base, with 12 bases between. The CDR3 here is CASSLGGEPSYEQYF. The DNA of the CDR3 is TGTGCCAGCAGTTTAGGTGGGGAGCCGTCCTACGAGCAGTACTTC.

This clonotype was seen at least ten times. The chain recombines TRBV2 with TRBJ1-5, with 8 bases that match TRBD1. The J segment lost 7 bases and the V segment lost 5 bases, leaving 4 bases of the junction unmatched. The CDR3 spans 13 residues. The V gene's germline CDR1 is SNHLY and CDR2 FYNNEI. The DNA of the CDR3 is TGTGCCAGCAGTTGGACAGGGAGGCAGCCCCAGCATTTT. Translation: CASSWTGRQPQHF.

There are a few counts of this clonotype. The CDR3 DNA reads TGCGCCAGCAGCTTTCACAGGGTCGACGGGGAGCTGTTTTTT. This codes for CASSFHRVDGELFF. The genes are TRBV5-1 and TRBJ2-2; D perhaps matches TRBD1 (6 bases). The CDR3 consists of 14 residues. Germline loops: CDR1 SGHRS, CDR2 YFSETQ. The ends were cut back, 2 bases at V and 7 bases at J, with 12 bases in the middle.

Remarks on this clonotype: At one boundary the junction diverges from the germline segment, which might be a read error. In nucleotides, the CDR3 is TGTGCCGGCAGCTGGGTCCGGGACAGGGTGCGTGGCTACACCTTC. Translated: CAGSWVRDRVRGYTF. This chain uses TRBV7-9 with TRBJ1-2; 9 nucleotides match TRBD1. The CDR3 is 15 residues long. Germline CDR1 is SEHNR and CDR2 is FQNEAQ (reference sequence). The complete variable domain, with remaining parts taken from reference TRBV7-9 and TRBJ1-2, reads DTGVSQNPRHKITKRGQNVTFRCDPISEHNRLYWYRQTLGQGPEFLTYFQNEAQLEKSRLLSDRFSAERPKGSFSTLEIQRTEQGDSAMYLCAGSWVRDRVRGYTFGSGTRLTVV.

Many counts were recorded for this clonotype. The chain joins TRBV27 to TRBJ2-7; D remains unclear. CDR1 is MNHEY, CDR2 SMNVEV, per germline (reference sequence). This CDR3 is built from 15 residues. V was shortened by 5 bases and J by 3 bases, with 17 bases between the two germline ends. In DNA form, the CDR3 reads TGTGCCAGCAGTAGAAGCCCAGACCGGTACTACGAGCAGTACTTC. Its protein is CASSRSPDRYYEQYF.

This clonotype was seen repeatedly, ten times or more. This sequence joins TRBV18 and TRBJ1-5, with TRBD1 matching over 10 bases. This CDR3 has 16 residues. J was trimmed by 1 base and V by 5 bases; bases with no gene match: 5. Germline V gene sequence: CDR1 KGHSH, CDR2 LQKENI. CDR3 loop: CASSYRTGGSNQPQHF. Written as DNA, the CDR3 is TGTGCCAGCTCATACAGGACAGGGGGAAGCAATCAGCCCCAGCATTTT.

This clonotype has a count of ten or more. The V and J genes are TRBV18 and TRBJ2-2; 7 bases map to TRBD2. In germline, CDR1 is KGHSH, CDR2 LQKENI. Trimming removed 5 bases from V and 0 bases from J; junction bases left unmatched: 6. The CDR3 is 16 amino acids. CDR3 residues: CASSSETSTNTGELFF. The CDR3 region has the DNA TGTGCCAGCTCATCCGAGACTAGCACGAACACCGGGGAGCTGTTTTTT.

This clonotype came up many times. The chain has TRBV20-1 and TRBJ1-2; 8 bases are shared with TRBD1. From germline, CDR1 is DFQATT and CDR2 SNEGSKA (reference sequence). The CDR3 contains 15 residues. J lost 4 bases, V lost 5 bases, and 12 bases had no gene match. DNA of the CDR3: TGCAGTGCTGACCTCCCAGGGGGCGGGACCTATGGCTACACCTTC. Residues: CSADLPGGGTYGYTF.

The V gene is TRBV5-1, the J gene TRBJ2-1; the D gene is possibly TRBD2 (5 bases). This CDR3 region has 15 residues. The V and J ends lost 4 bases and 5 bases respectively, with 16 bases between them. From germline, CDR1 is SGHRS and CDR2 YFSETQ. In DNA, the CDR3 is TGCGCCAGCAGCATTAGCGTTCCCCAAAACAATGAGCAGTTCTTC. Its protein is CASSISVPQNNEQFF.

This clonotype occurred many times. The rearrangement uses TRBV20-1 and TRBJ1-1; maybe TRBD1 (6 bases). The CDR3 loop spans 14 amino acids. The germline gives CDR1 DFQATT, CDR2 SNEGSKA (reference sequence). The V end lost 5 bases, the J end lost 1 base, and 14 bases lay between the germline ends. CDR3 DNA: TGCAGTGCTTCCCGGGGGCACCGGAACACTGAAGCTTTCTTT. Residues: CSASRGHRNTEAFF.

This clonotype showed up many times. The V and J genes are TRBV12-3 or TRBV12-4 and TRBJ1-2; D unclear. Deletions cut 7 bases from V and 4 bases from J, with 19 bases between. The CDR3 runs to 15 residues. CDR3 coding DNA: TGTGCCAGCACTACACCCCCCGGGGTCAGCTATGGCTACACCTTC. As protein: CASTTPPGVSYGYTF.

V is TRBV6-2 or TRBV6-3 and J is TRBJ2-1, with 7 bases lining up with TRBD2. The ends lost 5 bases at V and 4 bases at J; junction bases unmatched: 11. CDR3 length equals 16 residues. Germline values: CDR1 MNHEY, CDR2 SVGEGT. CDR3 nucleotides: TGTGCCAGCAGTAAGGCCTCTAGCGGCCCTTACAATGAGCAGTTCTTC. This codes for CASSKASSGPYNEQFF.

The table lists this clonotype with a few counts. The chain combines TRBV15 with TRBJ2-1; 10 bases are shared with TRBD1. The trim removed 1 base at V and 4 bases at J, leaving 4 bases unmatched. The CDR3 covers 16 residues. Germline values: CDR1 LNHNV, CDR2 YYDKDF (reference sequence). CDR3 protein: CATSRGRDRGYNEQFF. CDR3 DNA sequence: TGTGCCACCAGCAGAGGACGGGACAGGGGATACAATGAGCAGTTCTTC.